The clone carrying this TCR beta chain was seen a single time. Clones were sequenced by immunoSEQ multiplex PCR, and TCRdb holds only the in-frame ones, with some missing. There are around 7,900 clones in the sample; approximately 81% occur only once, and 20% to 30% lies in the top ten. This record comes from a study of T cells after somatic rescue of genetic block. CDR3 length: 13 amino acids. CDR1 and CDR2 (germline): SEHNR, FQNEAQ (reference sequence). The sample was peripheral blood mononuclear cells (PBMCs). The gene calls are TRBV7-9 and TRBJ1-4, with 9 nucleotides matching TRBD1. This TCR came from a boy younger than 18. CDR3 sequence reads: CAAWRTGDEKLFF. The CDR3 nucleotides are TGTGCAGCGTGGAGGACAGGGGATGAAAAACTGTTTTTT.